This T cell receptor (beta chain) was documented in a study of post-analysis software for immune sequencing data. Study context: Patients had relapsing-remitting, secondary progressive or progressive-relapsing multiple sclerosis; some lacked subtype. Study outcomes and limitations: Four or five TRBV segments, TRBV5-6, TRBV5-1 and TRBV20-1 among them, were found more frequent in patients than controls. In multiple sclerosis, normalized Chao1 diversity was significantly below that of controls. By F measure, strong co-clustering occurred among samples prepared in the same batch.

V shed 0 bases and J shed 3 bases, with 2 bases lying between them. This CDR3 comprises 12 residues. Per germline, CDR1 ENHRY and CDR2 SYGVKD. TCR beta cDNA libraries included unique molecular identifiers. Input populations of roughly 0.9 to 10 million T cells gave rise to approximately 480,000 cDNA molecules. TCRdb recomputed calls from the PCR reads with MiXCR, one row per CDR3 protein. The sample shows 180,000 or so distinct CDR3 sequences, 29% of them seen only once. This clonotype occurred many times. What it binds is not known. This rearrangement joins TRBV10-3 to TRBJ1-2; D unresolved. The sequenced sample was blood. The source of this sequence is a girl aged 2 to 17 with multiple sclerosis. The CDR3 DNA is TGTGCCATCAGTGAGTCGGACTATGGCTACACCTTC. Translated: CAISESDYGYTF.